One sample yielded the 31 T cell receptor beta chains listed below, sequenced in a study of T cells in Graves' hyperthyroidism and ophthalmopathy (dated by TCRdb to between 2019 and 2020). Libraries were made using multiplex PCR. The sequencing machine was an Illumina HiSeq 2000. Amplification of TCR beta CDR3 regions was carried out from RNA transcripts. The TCR CDR3 was subjected to a first round of RT-PCR using the HTBI primer set and the Qiagen OneStep RT-PCR kit. In TCRdb, the public reads were trimmed at Q25 with fastp and aligned with MiXCR, with productive beta chains retained. Rows are unified per CDR3 protein, each entry keeping the most common DNA and genes. Counted in this sample were about 400,000 distinct CDR3 sequences; 15% of them appeared once. Together, the top ten hold about 31% of the sample. Sample: blood. The receptor source for this set is a woman aged 30 to 39 with Graves' hyperthyroidism.

In its sample, this clonotype was seen many times. The V gene is TRBV24-1, the J gene TRBJ1-5; possibly TRBD1 for D (5 bases). V was shortened by 3 bases and J by 1 base, with 9 bases between the two germline ends. From germline, CDR1 is KGHDR and CDR2 SFDVKD. The CDR3 covers 15 residues. The CDR3 region is CATSDTGPSNQPQHF. The CDR3 DNA is TGTGCCACCAGTGATACGGGGCCCAGCAATCAGCCCCAGCATTTT.

This clonotype occurred many times. V gene TRBV13 combines with J gene TRBJ2-5, with a tentative D call TRBD2 (6 bases). Trimming took 5 bases from V and 3 from J, leaving 16 bases between them. Per the germline V gene, CDR1 is PRHDT and CDR2 is FYEKMQ (reference sequence). The CDR3 runs to 15 residues. CDR3 in amino acids: CASSAMGVAEETQYF. The CDR3 DNA reads TGTGCCAGCAGCGCTATGGGGGTAGCGGAAGAGACCCAGTACTTC.

The chain combines TRBV28 with TRBJ1-5; TRBD1 agrees at 8 bases. This CDR3 has 15 residues. V trimming: 5 bases; J trimming: 5 bases; junction bases outside the gene matches: 8. Per the germline V gene, CDR1 is MDHEN and CDR2 is SYDVKM. CDR3 protein: CASSRTGRVDQPQHF. CDR3 in DNA: TGTGCCAGCAGTCGGACAGGGAGGGTCGATCAGCCCCAGCATTTT.

The chain recombines TRBV3-1 with TRBJ2-1; 8 nucleotides line up with TRBD1. The V gene end was trimmed by 4 bases and the J gene end by 15 bases; junction bases not matched to a gene: 11. This CDR3 has 13 amino acids. Germline V gene data show CDR1 as LGHDT and CDR2 as YNNKEL (reference sequence). CDR3 nucleotides: TGTGCCAGCAGCCCAACGGGACAGGCTATTCCGTTCTTC. Translation: CASSPTGQAIPFF.

This clonotype was detected a few times. CDR3 sequence (DNA): TGTGCCAGCAGTCCTGGGGGAGGCCTGGATACGCAGTATTTT. This sequence encodes CASSPGGGLDTQYF. V usage is TRBV25-1 and J usage is TRBJ2-3, with a tentative D call TRBD2 (6 bases). Trimming removed 5 bases at V and 6 bases at J, with 15 bases between. CDR1 and CDR2 (germline): MGHDK, SYGVNS. CDR3 length equals 14 residues. Filled out from reference TRBV25-1 and TRBJ2-3, the complete variable domain reads EADIYQTPRYLVIGTGKKITLECSQTMGHDKMYWYQQDPGMELHLIHYSYGVNSTEKGDLSSESTVSRIRTEHFPLTLESARPSHTSQYLCASSPGGGLDTQYFGPGTRLTVL.

This clonotype was counted between two and nine times. The chain has TRBV19 and TRBJ1-2, with no clear D. The V gene's germline CDR1 is LNHDA and CDR2 SQIVND (reference sequence). This CDR3 comprises 10 residues. The CDR3 region is CATADYGYTF. CDR3 nucleotides: TGTGCAACGGCAGACTATGGCTACACCTTC.

This clonotype was seen more than once but under ten times. The chain combines TRBV5-1 with TRBJ2-1; D tentatively reads TRBD1 or TRBD2 (5 bases each). Germline V CDR1 and CDR2: SGHRS, YFSETQ. V lost 4 bases and J 5 bases, leaving 16 bases between the germline ends. The CDR3 has 15 amino acids. CDR3 DNA sequence: TGCGCCAGCAGCCCAGCCGGGACGCAAAACAATGAGCAGTTCTTC. Protein sequence: CASSPAGTQNNEQFF.

At least ten counts were recorded for this clonotype. The rearrangement joins TRBV6-1 to TRBJ2-5; 8 positions agree with TRBD1. In germline, CDR1 is MNHNS, CDR2 SASEGT. V lost 10 bases and J lost 2; bases outside the gene matches: 9. CDR3 length equals 14 residues. The CDR3 nucleotides are TGTGCCACCATGACAGACAGGGGACAAGAGACCCAGTACTTC. The encoded protein is CATMTDRGQETQYF.

In its sample, this clonotype was seen many times. The V call is TRBV24-1, the J call TRBJ2-1; TRBD1 matches 8 bases. Trimming removed 4 bases from V and 6 bases from J; junction bases left unmatched: 4. CDR3 length equals 14 residues. The V gene's germline CDR1 is KGHDR and CDR2 SFDVKD. The CDR3 coding sequence is TGTGCCACCAGTGAGTGGACAGGGTCCAATGAGCAGTTCTTC. This codes for CATSEWTGSNEQFF.

The V gene is TRBV11-3, the J gene TRBJ2-1; no definite D call. Germline V gene lookup returns CDR1 SGHNT and CDR2 YENEEA. V was pared by 4 bases and J by 10 bases, with 11 bases between. The CDR3 consists of 12 residues. The CDR3 spells CASSYKAGEQFF. The CDR3 coding sequence is TGTGCCAGCAGCTATAAAGCCGGGGAGCAGTTCTTC.

In its sample, this clonotype was seen many times. The gene calls are TRBV28 and TRBJ2-7, with TRBD2 matching 8 bases. The germline V gene has CDR1 MDHEN and CDR2 SYDVKM. V shed 3 bases, J shed 2 bases, and the junction held 9 bases outside the gene matches. The CDR3 length is 16 residues. DNA for the CDR3: TGTGCCAGCAGTTTCCGACTGAGAGCGGGAGCCTACGAGCAGTACTTC. This sequence encodes CASSFRLRAGAYEQYF.

The chain uses TRBV28 and TRBJ2-7, with D perhaps matching TRBD2 (6 bases). This CDR3 is built from 14 residues. Germline loops: CDR1 MDHEN, CDR2 SYDVKM. V lost 6 bases and J 2 bases, leaving 14 bases between the germline ends. The CDR3 protein is CASRPLGGPYEQYF. In nucleotides, the CDR3 is TGTGCCAGCAGACCCTTGGGGGGTCCCTACGAGCAGTACTTC.

This clonotype has a count of ten or more. The V gene is TRBV11-2, the J gene TRBJ2-1; 7 bases line up with TRBD1. Per germline, CDR1 SGHAT and CDR2 FQNNGV. The CDR3 consists of 15 residues. The V gene end was trimmed by 5 bases and the J gene end by 4 bases; junction bases not matched to a gene: 8. The CDR3 nucleotides are TGTGCCAGCAGCGGATACACAGGGGTTTACAATGAGCAGTTCTTC. It codes for CASSGYTGVYNEQFF.

This clonotype was detected ten times or more. CDR3 in DNA: TGTGCCAGCAGCCGCAACCTAGGGACTAGCGGACCTAACGGGGCCAACGTCCTGACTTTC. It codes for CASSRNLGTSGPNGANVLTF. This rearrangement joins TRBV3-1 to TRBJ2-6, with TRBD2 matching 11 bases. The CDR3 extends over 20 amino acids. Germline V gene data show CDR1 as LGHDT and CDR2 as YNNKEL (reference sequence). J lost 4 bases, V lost 4 bases, and 15 bases had no gene match.

This clonotype was recorded once. DNA of the CDR3: TGTGCCAGCAGCCGGAGTAGCGGGAGCCCCAACGAGCAGTACTTC. Its translation: CASSRSSGSPNEQYF. The chain combines TRBV9 with TRBJ2-7; 9 positions agree with TRBD2. The CDR3 length is 15 residues. Germline-derived CDR1 and CDR2 are SGDLS and YYNGEE. V gave up 4 bases and J gave up 5 bases; unmatched junction bases: 10.

This clonotype was recorded many times. DNA for the CDR3: TGCGCCAGCAGCCGCGAAGCGGGAGGATTGTACGAGCAGTACTTC. Translating it yields CASSREAGGLYEQYF. The chain has TRBV5-1 and TRBJ2-7; 9 bases match TRBD2. This CDR3 contains 15 residues. The J segment lost 4 bases and the V segment lost 4 bases, leaving 9 bases of the junction unmatched. The germline gives CDR1 SGHRS, CDR2 YFSETQ.

In this sample, this clonotype turned up many times. The gene calls are TRBV12-3 or TRBV12-4 and TRBJ1-3; no clear D gene. The V and J ends lost 3 bases and 0 bases respectively, with 9 bases between them. The CDR3 extends over 15 amino acids. The CDR3 DNA reads as TGTGCCAGCAGTTTCTCGGCATCCTCTGGAAACACCATATATTTT. Translating gives CASSFSASSGNTIYF.

Ten or more counts support this clonotype. The rearrangement joins TRBV18 to TRBJ2-3, with a possible D match to TRBD1 (6 bases). With 6 bases removed from V and 1 base from J, the gap between germline ends came to 17 bases. The CDR3 extends over 16 amino acids. CDR1 is KGHSH, CDR2 LQKENI, per germline. As DNA, the CDR3 is TGTGCCAGCTCCTCCCAGGGGACCCTCCGCACAGATACGCAGTATTTT. It codes for CASSSQGTLRTDTQYF.

J is TRBJ2-7 and V is TRBV19; unclear D gene. The J call may be faulty, since TRBJ2-1 better matches the DNA end. The CDR3 runs to 11 residues. Germline V lookup: CDR1 LNHDA, CDR2 SQIVND (reference sequence). CDR3 in DNA: TGTGCCAGTAGTAGCGTACACGAGCAGTTCTTC. Amino acids: CASSSVHEQFF.

In its sample, this clonotype was seen many times. The V gene is TRBV20-1, the J gene TRBJ2-7; 8 nucleotides line up with TRBD2. The germline CDR1 and CDR2 sequences are DFQATT and SNEGSKA (reference sequence). Trimming cost V 3 bases and J 4 bases; bases outside gene matches: 5. The CDR3 sequence is 13 residues long. CDR3 residues: CSASFREGYEQYF. As DNA, the CDR3 is TGCAGTGCTAGTTTCCGGGAGGGGTACGAGCAGTACTTC.

As DNA, the CDR3 is TGTGCCAGTAGTATGGTGAAGGGGAGGACGGATGGCAATCAGCCCCAGCATTTT. Its protein product is CASSMVKGRTDGNQPQHF. V gene TRBV19 combines with J gene TRBJ1-5; tentatively, D is TRBD1 (5 bases). The germline V and J ends were trimmed by 3 bases and 2 bases, with 20 bases remaining between them. CDR3 size: 18 residues. Per the germline V gene, CDR1 is LNHDA and CDR2 is SQIVND (reference sequence).

This clonotype appeared many times. The V and J genes are TRBV2 and TRBJ1-6, with D uncertain. Trimming pared 3 bases from V and 5 bases from J, leaving 11 bases between. The CDR3 contains 15 residues. Germline V lookup: CDR1 SNHLY, CDR2 FYNNEI. The CDR3 region is CASSDHEDHNSPLHF. DNA for the CDR3: TGTGCCAGCAGTGATCACGAGGATCATAATTCACCCCTCCACTTT.

The rearrangement links TRBV27 to TRBJ1-1, with 8 bases matching TRBD1. The CDR3 extends over 12 amino acids. Germline V lookup: CDR1 MNHEY, CDR2 SMNVEV (reference sequence). With 3 bases clipped from V and 10 bases from J, the junction kept 4 bases outside the gene matches. This CDR3 reads CASSFPRGPAFF. The DNA of the CDR3 is TGTGCCAGCAGTTTCCCCAGGGGGCCAGCTTTCTTT.

V is TRBV25-1 and J is TRBJ1-6, with D tentatively TRBD1 (5 bases). Germline V gene data show CDR1 as MGHDK and CDR2 as SYGVNS. The CDR3 loop spans 14 amino acids. Trimming took off 8 bases at V and 9 bases at J, with 17 bases between the two ends. The CDR3 nucleotides read TGTGCCAGCGGGGGTGGGCCAACGGCTTCACCCCTCCACTTT. Protein: CASGGGPTASPLHF.

This clonotype was detected ten times or more. The chain couples TRBV29-1 to TRBJ1-6; D possibly corresponds to TRBD1 (6 bases). The CDR3 is 13 residues long. Per the germline V gene, CDR1 is SQVTM and CDR2 is ANQGSEA. V was pared by 4 bases and J by 9 bases, with 13 bases between. In nucleotides, the CDR3 is TGCAGCGTTGTCTCAGGGGACGGTTCACCCCTCCACTTT. Amino acid sequence: CSVVSGDGSPLHF.

This clonotype has a count of ten or more. The J gene is TRBJ2-7, the V gene TRBV18; TRBD2 aligns across 9 bases. CDR3 size: 15 residues. Trimming cost V 3 bases and J 3 bases; bases outside gene matches: 6. CDR1 and CDR2 from the germline V gene are KGHSH and LQKENI. The CDR3, as DNA: TGTGCCAGCTCACCTCCTAGCGGGATTTTCTACGAGCAGTACTTC. Its protein is CASSPPSGIFYEQYF.

In this sample, this clonotype turned up many times. The rearrangement links TRBV20-1 to TRBJ2-7; no clear D gene. The CDR3 contains 15 residues. CDR1 and CDR2 (germline): DFQATT, SNEGSKA (reference sequence). The ends were cut back, 4 bases at V and 0 bases at J, with 16 bases in the middle. CDR3 coding DNA: TGCAGTGCTACCCTCGACCCGAACCCCTCCTACGAGCAGTACTTC. This gives the protein CSATLDPNPSYEQYF.

This clonotype was picked up many times. The chain uses TRBV10-2 and TRBJ2-7; TRBD2 agrees at 13 bases. J gave up 6 bases and V 4 bases, and 3 bases lay outside the gene matches. Germline-derived CDR1 and CDR2 are WSHSY and SAAADI. CDR3 length: 14 amino acids. The CDR3 is CASSVLAGGREQYF. The CDR3 DNA reads TGCGCCAGCAGTGTACTAGCGGGAGGGCGCGAGCAGTACTTC.

This clonotype has just a few counts. The chain carries TRBV2 and TRBJ1-3; 9 positions agree with TRBD1. This CDR3 contains 14 residues. Per the germline V gene, CDR1 is SNHLY and CDR2 is FYNNEI. Trimming removed 5 bases from V and 9 bases from J; junction bases left unmatched: 8. The CDR3 coding sequence is TGTGCCAGCAGTTGGGGACAGGGAGAAACCACCATATATTTT. This translates into CASSWGQGETTIYF.

This clonotype was detected many times. The rearrangement uses TRBV5-1 and TRBJ2-1; the D gene is possibly TRBD2 (7 bases). V lost 4 bases, J lost 4 bases, and 18 bases lay in between. The CDR3 spans 16 residues. Germline loops: CDR1 SGHRS, CDR2 YFSETQ. CDR3 sequence: CASSTPKGGSYNEQFF. The CDR3 nucleotides are TGCGCCAGCAGCACCCCAAAGGGGGGGAGTTACAATGAGCAGTTCTTC.

The V call is TRBV9, the J call TRBJ2-1; D gene uncertain. Trimming shortened V by 4 bases and J by 8 bases, and 13 bases separated the two germline ends. This CDR3 is 13 amino acids long. Germline CDR1 SGDLS, CDR2 YYNGEE. The CDR3 region is CASSKSPLDEQFF. CDR3 nucleotide sequence: TGTGCCAGCAGCAAAAGCCCCTTAGATGAGCAGTTCTTC.